The entry below gives a single T cell receptor beta chain sequence along with its context. The sample belongs to a study of CD8 T cells in Susac syndrome. Random hexamers served to reverse transcribe roughly 0.5 to 1 ug RNA. An immunoSEQ multiplex PCR amplified TCR beta CDR3 over 54 Vbeta and 13 Jbeta. In TCRdb, the immunoSEQ multiplex PCR reads were re-called with MiXCR into one record per CDR3 protein. The data contain 170,000 or so distinct CDR3 sequences, roughly 92% of them singletons. Sequenced: CD4+ T cells from PBMCs. The clonotype comes from a human donor with multiple sclerosis.

CDR3 bases: TGTGCCAGCAGTGAAGCGAAAGCGGGGGGGTACGAGCAGTACTTC. The encoded protein is CASSEAKAGGYEQYF. The gene calls are TRBV6-1 and TRBJ2-7; 10 bases agree with TRBD2. Germline-derived CDR1 and CDR2 are MNHNS and SASEGT. J lost 4 bases, V lost 0 bases, and 3 bases had no gene match. This CDR3 contains 15 residues.